A selection of T cell receptor beta chains follows, all from one sample in a study of shared clonotypes between healthy human individuals. Clones were read by immunoSEQ multiplex PCR, and TCRdb kept only the in-frame ones, dropping some. Counted here are roughly 1,600,000 clones, 97% to 99% occurring once; the ten biggest clones make up about 0.35%. The source material was naive CD4+ T cells sorted from blood. The receptors here all came from a young man in good health. CDR3s leave out the opening cysteine and the closing phenylalanine or tryptophan.

J,V,CDR3
TRBJ2-3,TRBV5-6,ASSLEGGLVLRTQY
TRBJ2-1,TRBV29-1,SSWGGRGPDGLAAAQEQF
TRBJ2-7,TRBV7-2,ASSLARYEQY
TRBJ2-7,TRBV19,ASSIRQGDSEQY
TRBJ2-5,TRBV9,ASSVGGLAGVWETQY
TRBJ1-2,TRBV15,ATSRASEVTYGYT
TRBJ2-7,TRBV5-1,ASSPKGREVSYEQY
TRBJ2-1,TRBV2,ASSERAGGRNEQF
TRBJ2-2,TRBV19,ASRGGIGGTGELF
TRBJ1-1,TRBV30,AWSRDSPNTEAF
TRBJ2-1,TRBV27,ASIGGDTVNEQF
TRBJ2-7,TRBV19,ASSKTGPSYEQY
TRBJ2-2,TRBV4-3,ASSQDWVLGSAQVTGELF
TRBJ2-1,TRBV15,ATSRDVNAGNEQF
TRBJ2-7,TRBV27,ASSLFSSRDRYEQY
TRBJ2-7,TRBV28,ASSLAGVYEQY
TRBJ2-7,TRBV28,ASSSHITRLLY
TRBJ2-1,TRBV15,ATSRAGGRNEQF
TRBJ2-3,TRBV15,ATSRRTSGRPDTQY
TRBJ1-1,TRBV5-4,ASSGIVQGNTEAF
TRBJ1-1,TRBV7-9,ASSLGVNAEAF
TRBJ2-3,TRBV9,ASSVVPGTDTQY
TRBJ2-7,TRBV18,ASSPPAGLLVEQY
TRBJ2-7,TRBV29-1,SASANRASYEQY
TRBJ2-1,TRBV5-5,ASSLNSGLNNEQF
TRBJ1-4,TRBV7-9,ASSSMVGHVGEKLF